This T cell receptor (beta chain) comes out of a study of cytomegalovirus exposure and HLA in healthy donors. Germline assignment: CDR1 SGHTA and CDR2 FQGNSA. V lost 3 bases, J lost 5 bases, and 16 bases lay in between. CDR3 size: 15 residues. The study ran its PCR with 60 Vbeta and 13 Jbeta primers. Sequenced by immunoSEQ multiplex PCR; TCRdb stores in-frame clones only, minus some. The table has 75,000 to 95,000 clones, roughly 78% seen once. The receptor's source is a woman aged 40-49 years in good health and CMV-seropositive. Source material: PBMCs. V is TRBV7-2 and J is TRBJ1-1, with D maybe TRBD1 (5 bases). This CDR3 reads CASSLSAGLRTEAFF. In DNA form, the CDR3 reads TGTGCCAGCAGCTTGTCAGCAGGGTTAAGGACTGAAGCTTTCTTT.